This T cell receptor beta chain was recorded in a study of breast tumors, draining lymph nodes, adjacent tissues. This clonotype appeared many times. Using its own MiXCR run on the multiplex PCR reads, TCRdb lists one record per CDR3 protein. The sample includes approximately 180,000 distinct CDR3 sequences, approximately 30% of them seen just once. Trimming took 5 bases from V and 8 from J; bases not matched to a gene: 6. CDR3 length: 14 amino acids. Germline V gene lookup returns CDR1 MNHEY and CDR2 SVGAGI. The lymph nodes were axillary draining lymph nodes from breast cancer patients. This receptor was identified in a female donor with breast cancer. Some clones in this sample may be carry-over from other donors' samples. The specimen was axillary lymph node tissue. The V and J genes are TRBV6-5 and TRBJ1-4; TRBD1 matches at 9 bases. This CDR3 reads CASSTGGTGEKLFF. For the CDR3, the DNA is TGTGCCAGCAGTACGGGGGGGACAGGGGAAAAACTGTTTTTT.